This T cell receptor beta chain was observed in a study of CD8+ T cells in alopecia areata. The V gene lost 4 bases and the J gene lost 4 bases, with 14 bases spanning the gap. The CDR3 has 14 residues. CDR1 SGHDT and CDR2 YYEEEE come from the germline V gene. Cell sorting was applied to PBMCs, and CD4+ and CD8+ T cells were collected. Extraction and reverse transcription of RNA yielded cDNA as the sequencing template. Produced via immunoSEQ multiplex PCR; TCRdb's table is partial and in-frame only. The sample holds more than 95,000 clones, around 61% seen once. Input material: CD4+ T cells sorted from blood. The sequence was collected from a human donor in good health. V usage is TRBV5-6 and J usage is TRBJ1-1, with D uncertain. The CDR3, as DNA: TGTGCCAGCAGCCCCGGCCCCGCGACCACTGAAGCTTTCTTT. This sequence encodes CASSPGPATTEAFF.